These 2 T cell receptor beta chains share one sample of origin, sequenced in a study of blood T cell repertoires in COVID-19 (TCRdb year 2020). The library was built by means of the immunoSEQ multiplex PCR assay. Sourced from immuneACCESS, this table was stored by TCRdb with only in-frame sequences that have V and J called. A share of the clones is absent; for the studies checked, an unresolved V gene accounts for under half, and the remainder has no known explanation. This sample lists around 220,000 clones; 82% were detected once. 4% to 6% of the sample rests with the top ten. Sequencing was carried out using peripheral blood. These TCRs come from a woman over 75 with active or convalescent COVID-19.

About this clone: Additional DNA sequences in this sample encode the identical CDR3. The CDR3 DNA follows: TGTGCCAGCAGCTTGCGGCAGGGCAACACCGGGGAGCTGTTTTTT. Translated: CASSLRQGNTGELFF. The chain employs TRBV5-5 and TRBJ2-2; tentatively, D is TRBD1 (5 bases). In germline, CDR1 is SGHKS, CDR2 YYEKEE (reference sequence). V dropped 1 base and J dropped 2 bases, with 9 bases sitting between them. This CDR3 has 15 residues.

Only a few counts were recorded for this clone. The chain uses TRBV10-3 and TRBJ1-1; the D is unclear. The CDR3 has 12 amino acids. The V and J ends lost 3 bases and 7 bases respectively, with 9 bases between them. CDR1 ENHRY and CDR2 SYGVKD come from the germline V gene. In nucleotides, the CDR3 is TGTGCCATCAGTGACAGACGGGATGAAGCTTTCTTT. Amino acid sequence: CAISDRRDEAFF.